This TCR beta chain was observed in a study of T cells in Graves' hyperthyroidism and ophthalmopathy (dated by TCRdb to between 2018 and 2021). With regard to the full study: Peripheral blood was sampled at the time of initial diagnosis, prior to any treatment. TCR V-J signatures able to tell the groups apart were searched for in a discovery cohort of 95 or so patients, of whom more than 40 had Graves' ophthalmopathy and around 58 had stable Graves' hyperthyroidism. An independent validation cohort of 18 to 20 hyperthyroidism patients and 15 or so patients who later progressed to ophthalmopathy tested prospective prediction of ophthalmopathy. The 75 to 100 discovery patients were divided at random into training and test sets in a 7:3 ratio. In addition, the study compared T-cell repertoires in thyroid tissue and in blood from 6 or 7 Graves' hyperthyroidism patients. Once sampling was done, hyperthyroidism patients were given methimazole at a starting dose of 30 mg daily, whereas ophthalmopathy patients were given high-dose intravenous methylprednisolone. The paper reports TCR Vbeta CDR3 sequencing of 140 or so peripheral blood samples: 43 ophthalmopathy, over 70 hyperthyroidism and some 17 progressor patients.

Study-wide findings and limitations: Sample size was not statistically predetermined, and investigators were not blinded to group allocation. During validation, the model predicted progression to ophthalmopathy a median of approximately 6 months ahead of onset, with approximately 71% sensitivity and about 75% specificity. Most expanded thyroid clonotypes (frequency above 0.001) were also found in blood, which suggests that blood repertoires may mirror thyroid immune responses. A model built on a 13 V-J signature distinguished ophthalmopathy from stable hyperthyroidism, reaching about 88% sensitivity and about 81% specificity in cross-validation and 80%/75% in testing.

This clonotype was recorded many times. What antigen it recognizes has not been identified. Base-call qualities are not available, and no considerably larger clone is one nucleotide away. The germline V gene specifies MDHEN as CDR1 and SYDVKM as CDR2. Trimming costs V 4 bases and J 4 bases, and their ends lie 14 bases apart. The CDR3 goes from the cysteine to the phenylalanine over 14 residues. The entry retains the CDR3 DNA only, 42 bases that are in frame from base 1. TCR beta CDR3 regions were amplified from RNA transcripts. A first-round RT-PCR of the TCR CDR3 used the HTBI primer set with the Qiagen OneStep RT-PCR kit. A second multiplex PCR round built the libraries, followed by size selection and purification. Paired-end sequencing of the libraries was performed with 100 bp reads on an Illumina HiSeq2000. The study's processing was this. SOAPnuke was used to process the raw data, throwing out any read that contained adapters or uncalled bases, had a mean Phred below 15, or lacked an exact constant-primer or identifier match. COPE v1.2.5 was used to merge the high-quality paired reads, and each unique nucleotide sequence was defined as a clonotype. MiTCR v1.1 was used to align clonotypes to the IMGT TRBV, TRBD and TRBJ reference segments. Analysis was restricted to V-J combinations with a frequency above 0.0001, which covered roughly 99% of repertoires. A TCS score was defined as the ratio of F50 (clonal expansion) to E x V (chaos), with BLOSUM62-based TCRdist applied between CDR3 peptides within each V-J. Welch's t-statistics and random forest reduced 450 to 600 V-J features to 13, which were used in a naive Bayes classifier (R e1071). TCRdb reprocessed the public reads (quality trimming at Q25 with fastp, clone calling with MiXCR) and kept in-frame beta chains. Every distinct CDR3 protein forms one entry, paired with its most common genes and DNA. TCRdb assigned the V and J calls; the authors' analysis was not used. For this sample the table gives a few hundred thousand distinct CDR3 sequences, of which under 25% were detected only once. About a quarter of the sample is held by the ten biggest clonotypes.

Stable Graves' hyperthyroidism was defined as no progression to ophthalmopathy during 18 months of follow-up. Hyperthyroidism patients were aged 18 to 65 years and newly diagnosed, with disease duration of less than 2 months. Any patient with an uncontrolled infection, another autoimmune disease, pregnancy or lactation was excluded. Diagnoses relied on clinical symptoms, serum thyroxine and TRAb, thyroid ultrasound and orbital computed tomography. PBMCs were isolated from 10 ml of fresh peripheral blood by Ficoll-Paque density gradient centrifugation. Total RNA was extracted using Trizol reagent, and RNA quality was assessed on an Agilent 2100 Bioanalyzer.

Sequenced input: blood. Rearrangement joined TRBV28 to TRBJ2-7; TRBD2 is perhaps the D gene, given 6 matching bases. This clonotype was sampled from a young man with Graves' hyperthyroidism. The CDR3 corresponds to CASSSRGSAYEQYF. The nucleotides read TGTGCCAGCAGTTCCCGGGGGTCAGCTTACGAGCAGTACTTC.